This is a list of T cell receptor beta chains from one sample in a study of human T cells and chemical hapten exposure. MiXCR, run by TCRdb on the RACE reads, gives a single entry per CDR3 protein. Of under 300,000 distinct CDR3 sequences detected, approximately 7.5% appear once; the ten largest clones hold 1.2%. The sample in question was whole blood, obtained in connection with sensitization to the hapten diphenylcyclopropenone (DPC). The receptor set was obtained from a man younger than 30 with alopecia areata. Some clones in this sample may be carry-over from other donors' samples. CDR3s leave out the opening cysteine and the closing phenylalanine or tryptophan. Clone size is given for some rows only: seen once, a few or many times, or a class if the clone is expanded.

j_call cdr3_length clone_size v_call cdr3_aa
TRBJ2-1 12 few TRBV28 ASSSNLHRNEQF
TRBJ2-7 14 NA TRBV7-9 ASTKLGETGDYEQY
TRBJ2-5 14 few TRBV20-1 SARDPLAGGPETQY
TRBJ1-2 12 few TRBV10-3 AIILSRFNYGYT
TRBJ2-3 15 NA TRBV5-1 ASSLAGLAAFTDTQY
TRBJ1-4 13 NA TRBV12-3/TRBV12-4 ASSFHRDTNEKLF
TRBJ2-4 12 few TRBV6-2/TRBV6-3 ASRSGGAKNIQY
TRBJ1-1 13 NA TRBV12-3/TRBV12-4 ASSPLDRGKTEAF
TRBJ1-5 12 NA TRBV7-9 ASSSSTGRQPQH
TRBJ2-7 12 many TRBV28 ASSFGHEWDEQY
TRBJ1-3 13 NA TRBV20-1 SASLAQSSGNTIY
TRBJ2-5 8 NA TRBV20-1 SARWETQY
TRBJ2-3 14 NA TRBV7-9 ASSLNLGRGTDTQY
TRBJ2-1 13 few TRBV5-1 ASSLRGDSYNEQF
TRBJ2-2 16 NA TRBV5-1 VSSGRTGGAADTGELF
TRBJ1-1 11 NA TRBV28 ASSQIWGTEAF
TRBJ2-3 13 NA TRBV7-2 ASSLTPGRTDTQY
TRBJ2-3 12 many TRBV7-6 ASSKDSRTDTQY
TRBJ1-5 14 many TRBV27 ASSFKDRSPDQPQH
TRBJ2-3 14 few TRBV7-3 ASSARLAGPLDTQY
TRBJ1-4 13 few TRBV7-9 ASSRDRGHDEKLF
TRBJ1-4 13 NA TRBV10-3 AISDTRFSDEKLF
TRBJ1-1 14 NA TRBV4-3 ASSQGATTGRTEAF
TRBJ2-3 13 few TRBV7-2 ASSLGGLAADTQY
TRBJ2-5 12 many TRBV29-1 SVTFHRMPETQY
TRBJ2-2 12 few TRBV7-9 ASSLTDATGELF
TRBJ2-4 10 few TRBV6-5 ASRDIRNIQY
TRBJ1-2 12 NA TRBV6-6 ASSSGTGGVGYT
TRBJ2-1 13 NA TRBV24-1 ATSDGTSEINEQF
TRBJ2-1 14 many TRBV4-3 ASSPETGRGGNEQF
TRBJ2-6 14 NA TRBV13 ASSSYQGAGANVLT
TRBJ2-5 13 few TRBV28 ASAPQTGGIETQY
TRBJ1-2 13 many TRBV4-3 ASSLGGLTNYGYT
TRBJ1-2 9 NA TRBV5-6 ASSTGFGYT
TRBJ1-1 11 NA TRBV29-1 SVYTGGGTEAF
TRBJ2-1 9 few TRBV20-1 SAFRNNEQF
TRBJ2-3 11 few TRBV5-1 ASARGNPDTQY
TRBJ1-6 16 few TRBV7-9 ASSPRRGGTRDNSPLH
TRBJ1-2 11 few TRBV10-2 ASSEGRDYGYT
TRBJ2-5 9 many TRBV28 ASSKRETQY
TRBJ1-5 13 NA TRBV28 ASSAFPGDIKPQH
TRBJ2-2 16 many TRBV20-1 SASGWTSGGLNTGELF
TRBJ1-2 11 NA TRBV3-1 ASSQDPGDGYT
TRBJ1-2 11 many TRBV6-5 ASSVTVNYGYT
TRBJ2-5 13 few TRBV6-2/TRBV6-3 ASRPPPGGGETQY
TRBJ1-3 11 NA TRBV20-1 SAKGQTGNTIY
TRBJ2-2 11 few TRBV6-4 ASRSGRTGELF
TRBJ1-1 13 NA TRBV6-2/TRBV6-3 ASSPPRGFSTEAF
TRBJ2-5 12 few TRBV5-1 ASSSPTGDETQY
TRBJ1-1 12 NA TRBV20-1 SARDSGMNTEAF
TRBJ1-6 13 once TRBV27 ASSFSGSYNSPLH
TRBJ2-1 13 few TRBV7-3 ASSISAGAGGEQF
TRBJ2-2 13 few TRBV4-3 ASSPTALETGELF
TRBJ1-3 14 few TRBV4-3 ASSQEGRGQGDTIY